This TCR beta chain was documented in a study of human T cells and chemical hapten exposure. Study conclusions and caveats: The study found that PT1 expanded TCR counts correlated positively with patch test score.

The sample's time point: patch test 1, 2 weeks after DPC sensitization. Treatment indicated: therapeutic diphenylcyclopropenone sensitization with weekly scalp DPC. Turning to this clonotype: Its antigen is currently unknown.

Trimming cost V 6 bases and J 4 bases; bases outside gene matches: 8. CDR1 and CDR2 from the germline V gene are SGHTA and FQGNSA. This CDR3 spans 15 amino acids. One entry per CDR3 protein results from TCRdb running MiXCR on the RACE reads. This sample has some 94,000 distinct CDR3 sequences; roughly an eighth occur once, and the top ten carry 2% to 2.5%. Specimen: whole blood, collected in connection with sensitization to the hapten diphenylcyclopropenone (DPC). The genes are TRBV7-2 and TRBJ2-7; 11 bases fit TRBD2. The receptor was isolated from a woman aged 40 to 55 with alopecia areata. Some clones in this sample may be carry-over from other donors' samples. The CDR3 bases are TGTGCCAGCAGGATGCTAGCGGGAGGTGTTTACGAGCAGTACTTC. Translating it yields CASRMLAGGVYEQYF. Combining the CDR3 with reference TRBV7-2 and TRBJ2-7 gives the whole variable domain GAGVSQSPSNKVTEKGKDVELRCDPISGHTALYWYRQSLGQGLEFLIYFQGNSAPDKSGLPSDRFSAERTGGSVSTLTIQRTQQEDSAVYLCASRMLAGGVYEQYFGPGTRLTVT.